This T cell receptor (beta chain) emerged from a study of cytomegalovirus exposure and HLA in healthy donors. Overall study results and limits: Sequencing depth roughly uniform across donors was assumed in presence/absence analyses. For TCR beta chains, V- and J-gene trimming was later linked to a missense DCLRE1C variant.

About this clone: Its specificity is unknown.

The PCR employed 60 Vbeta primers together with 13 Jbeta primers. Profiling relied on immunoSEQ multiplex PCR, and the TCRdb table lists in-frame clones only, not all of them. The sample records about 93,000 clones, around 77% being singletons. The sample taken for sequencing was PBMCs. The receptor was isolated from a man aged 30 to 45 in good health and CMV-seronegative.

CDR3 region: CASSEDQGYNSPLHF. CDR3 DNA: TGTGCCAGCAGTGAAGATCAGGGGTATAATTCACCCCTCCACTTT. The gene calls are TRBV6-1 and TRBJ1-6; possibly TRBD1 for D (6 bases). The germline V gene encodes CDR1 MNHNS and CDR2 SASEGT. This CDR3 is 15 amino acids long. V lost 1 base, J lost 4 bases, and 8 bases lay in between.